These 20 T cell receptor beta chains were all obtained from the same sample, sequenced in a study of technical replicates of blood from a handful of donors. Using immunoSEQ multiplex PCR, the repertoire was profiled, and TCRdb retains in-frame clones only, with some absent. This sample has roughly 70,000 clones, with over 85% found just once. The sequencing input was T cells isolated from PBMCs. The receptors were gathered from a human donor in good health.

The rearrangement joins TRBV4-3 to TRBJ2-1; D might be TRBD2 (6 bases). Trimming took off 4 bases at V and 4 bases at J, with 20 bases between the two ends. CDR1 is LGHNA and CDR2 is YSLEER in the germline V gene. This CDR3 is built from 17 residues. CDR3 DNA: TGCGCCAGCAGCCTCCGAGCACCCGGGAGTTATTACAATGAGCAGTTCTTC. This codes for CASSLRAPGSYYNEQFF.

V usage is TRBV27 and J usage is TRBJ2-7, with TRBD2 identical over 15 bases. The CDR3 length is 16 residues. The germline V gene encodes CDR1 MNHEY and CDR2 SMNVEV (reference sequence). The trim removed 4 bases at V and 7 bases at J, leaving 8 bases unmatched. The CDR3 here is CASSSWTSGREYEQYF. The CDR3 DNA is TGTGCCAGCAGTTCATGGACTAGCGGGAGGGAATATGAGCAGTACTTC.

The chain employs TRBV28 and TRBJ1-2, with D unclear. Germline V gene sequence: CDR1 MDHEN, CDR2 SYDVKM. The length of the CDR3 is 15 residues. V was trimmed by 2 bases and J by 4 bases, leaving 14 bases between them. The DNA for the CDR3 is TGTGCCAGCAGTTTAGTCGGTAGATCCCCCTATGGCTACACCTTC. Protein product: CASSLVGRSPYGYTF.

The V call is TRBV4-3, the J call TRBJ2-7, with 10 bases aligning to TRBD2. CDR1 LGHNA and CDR2 YSLEER come from the germline V gene. The V gene end was trimmed by 0 bases and the J gene end by 0 bases; junction bases not matched to a gene: 2. There are 16 residues in the CDR3. CDR3 residues: CASSQESSGSSYEQYF. The CDR3 DNA reads TGCGCCAGCAGCCAAGAGTCTAGCGGGAGCTCCTACGAGCAGTACTTC.

The chain joins TRBV5-8 to TRBJ1-1; 8 positions agree with TRBD1. V shed 9 bases, J shed 4 bases, and the junction held 5 bases outside the gene matches. CDR3 length: 12 amino acids. The germline CDR1 and CDR2 sequences are SGHTS and YDEGEE. CDR3 amino acids: CATVTGATEAFF. The DNA for the CDR3 is TGTGCCACCGTGACAGGGGCCACTGAAGCTTTCTTT. Variable domain in full (rest from reference TRBV5-8 and TRBJ1-1): EAGVTQSPTHLIKTRGQQATLRCSPISGHTSVYWYQQALGLGLQFLLWYDEGEERNRGNFPPRFSGRQFPNYSSELNVNALELEDSALYLCATVTGATEAFFGQGTRLTVV.

The chain combines TRBV19 with TRBJ1-1; D is possibly TRBD1 (5 bases). Germline V gives CDR1 LNHDA, CDR2 SQIVND (reference sequence). V was clipped by 3 bases and J by 4 bases, with 9 bases between them. CDR3 length: 13 residues. CDR3: CASSMGRGTEAFF. In DNA form, the CDR3 reads TGTGCCAGTAGTATGGGGAGGGGCACTGAAGCTTTCTTT.

V and J are TRBV19 and TRBJ2-2; D may be TRBD1 (5 bases). V lost 7 bases to trimming and J lost 1 base, with 16 bases between them. The germline CDR1 and CDR2 sequences are LNHDA and SQIVND (reference sequence). The CDR3 has 16 amino acids. The CDR3 loop reads CASKRDQGLNTGELFF. CDR3 bases: TGTGCCAGTAAACGAGATCAGGGATTGAACACCGGGGAGCTGTTTTTT.

The chain employs TRBV18 and TRBJ2-7; D possibly corresponds to TRBD1 (6 bases). V was pared by 5 bases and J by 1 base, with 12 bases between. Germline loops: CDR1 KGHSH, CDR2 LQKENI. This CDR3 has 14 amino acids. CDR3 in amino acids: CASSTTGLSYEQYF. CDR3 sequence (DNA): TGTGCCAGCTCAACGACAGGCTTATCCTACGAGCAGTACTTC.

The chain links TRBV4-3 to TRBJ2-7, with 8 bases identical to TRBD2. Germline trimming cut 1 base from V and 3 bases from J; bases unmatched to any gene: 8. This CDR3 region has 16 residues. CDR1 is LGHNA and CDR2 is YSLEER in the germline V gene. The CDR3 DNA is TGCGCCAGCAGCCAAGTTCCGGGAGGGCTAGGCTACGAGCAGTACTTC. It encodes CASSQVPGGLGYEQYF.

The J gene is TRBJ2-1, the V gene TRBV9; 9 positions match TRBD2. V lost 4 bases, J lost 1 base, and 3 bases stayed unmatched. CDR3 length equals 15 residues. Germline CDR1 SGDLS, CDR2 YYNGEE. Here the CDR3 DNA reads TGTGCCAGCAGCCGTAGCGGGAGTTCCTACAATGAGCAGTTCTTC. It codes for CASSRSGSSYNEQFF. Based on the CDR3 plus reference TRBV9 and TRBJ2-1, the full variable domain is DSGVTQTPKHLITATGQRVTLRCSPRSGDLSVYWYQQSLDQGLQFLIQYYNGEERAKGNILERFSAQQFPDLHSELNLSSLELGDSALYFCASSRSGSSYNEQFFGPGTRLTVL.

Only one count was recorded for this clone. The CDR3 DNA reads as TGTGCCTGGACCCCGGGAGACAGGGAAGAGGAGCAGTACTTC. This gives the protein CAWTPGDREEEQYF. This sequence joins TRBV30 and TRBJ2-7; a possible D gene is TRBD1 (7 bases). V shed 4 bases and J shed 7 bases, with 20 bases lying between them. This CDR3 is 14 amino acids long. CDR1 is GTSNPN, CDR2 SVGIG, per germline (reference sequence).

This chain connects TRBV7-6 to TRBJ2-7, with 10 bases aligning to TRBD2. The CDR3 sequence is 18 residues long. V was clipped by 0 bases and J by 3 bases; unmatched bases: 11. From germline, CDR1 is SGHVS and CDR2 FNYEAQ. CDR3 region: CASSLALASGGPYYEQYF. CDR3 nucleotides: TGTGCCAGCAGCTTAGCGCTCGCTAGCGGGGGACCGTACTACGAGCAGTACTTC.

This chain uses TRBV11-3 with TRBJ2-6; D unclear. The CDR3 is made up of 15 amino acids. The V gene's germline CDR1 is SGHNT and CDR2 YENEEA. Trimming left V 1 base short and J 0 bases short, with 4 bases between. The chain's CDR3 is CASSLVSSGANVLTF. Written as DNA, the CDR3 is TGTGCCAGCAGCTTAGTCAGCTCTGGGGCCAACGTCCTGACTTTC.

The chain is built from TRBV27 and TRBJ1-5; no firm D call. The CDR3 sequence is 13 residues long. With 5 bases removed from V and 5 bases from J, the gap between germline ends came to 10 bases. Germline CDR1 reads MNHEY; CDR2 reads SMNVEV (reference sequence). This CDR3 is CASSPNSYQPQHF. The CDR3 bases are TGTGCCAGCAGTCCGAACAGTTATCAGCCCCAGCATTTT.

This sequence joins TRBV7-2 and TRBJ1-1; D is undetermined. This CDR3 spans 13 amino acids. V was shortened by 2 bases and J by 11 bases, with 15 bases between the two germline ends. CDR1 and CDR2 from the germline V gene are SGHTA and FQGNSA. The CDR3 spells CASSLTTPPRAFF. The CDR3 DNA sequence: TGTGCCAGCAGCTTAACGACCCCCCCGAGGGCTTTCTTT.

The J gene is TRBJ1-3, the V gene TRBV6-6; the D is unclear. The CDR3 extends over 14 amino acids. The V end lost 0 bases, the J end lost 3 bases, and 6 bases lay between the germline ends. Germline values: CDR1 MNHNY, CDR2 SVGAGI (reference sequence). The CDR3 bases are TGTGCCAGCAGTTACTCGATCTATGGAAACACCATATATTTT. It translates to CASSYSIYGNTIYF.

The J gene is TRBJ2-3, the V gene TRBV5-4; the match to TRBD2 covers 13 bases. V was pared by 4 bases and J by 0 bases, with 5 bases of the junction left unmatched. This CDR3 comprises 17 residues. Germline lookup yields CDR1 SGHNT and CDR2 YYREEE (reference sequence). The CDR3 DNA is TGTGCCAGCAGCCCATGGACTAGCGGGAGTAGCACAGATACGCAGTATTTT. Residues: CASSPWTSGSSTDTQYF.

The chain combines TRBV6-5 with TRBJ2-7, with 8 nucleotides matching TRBD1. Germline V CDR1 and CDR2: MNHEY, SVGAGI. The junction had 3 bases not matched to a gene; V was cut back by 5 bases and J by 0 bases. There are 14 residues in the CDR3. The CDR3 here is CASSAGGPSYEQYF. CDR3 DNA sequence: TGTGCCAGCAGTGCAGGGGGCCCCTCCTACGAGCAGTACTTC.

The V gene is TRBV2, the J gene TRBJ2-5; D gene ambiguous. The CDR3 is 12 amino acids. Per germline, CDR1 SNHLY and CDR2 FYNNEI. The V gene lost 5 bases and the J gene lost 4 bases, with 8 bases spanning the gap. The CDR3 region has the DNA TGTGCCAGCAGTCTAGTATTAGAGACCCAGTACTTC. Its translation: CASSLVLETQYF.

V is TRBV19 and J is TRBJ2-7; 13 bases are a match to TRBD2. Trimming at V came to 8 bases and at J to 7 bases, leaving 8 bases not matched to a gene. Germline V CDR1 and CDR2: LNHDA, SQIVND (reference sequence). The CDR3 is 14 residues long. The CDR3 nucleotides read TGTGCCAGTCATGGACTAGCGGGAGCACGGGAGCAGTACTTC. Its protein product is CASHGLAGAREQYF.